This T cell receptor (beta chain) appears in the sequencing data of a study of blood T cell repertoires in COVID-19. About the study: From T cells, B-cell-depleted T cells, or PBMCs came the material, which was cDNA or gDNA.

Assay used: immunoSEQ multiplex PCR; TCRdb lists only in-frame clones, some missing. The table records roughly 230,000 clones, 88% of them present only once. This CDR3 spans 14 amino acids. Germline V CDR1 and CDR2: KGHSH, LQKENI. V was clipped by 0 bases and J by 6 bases, with 11 bases between them. Specimen: peripheral blood. This TCR came from a man aged 70-80 years with acute or convalescent COVID-19. The rearrangement joins TRBV18 to TRBJ1-1, with no clear D. The CDR3 is CASSPPMGYSEAFF. In DNA form, the CDR3 reads TGTGCCAGCTCACCACCGATGGGCTACTCTGAAGCTTTCTTT. Variable domain in full (rest from reference TRBV18 and TRBJ1-1): NAGVMQNPRHLVRRRGQEARLRCSPMKGHSHVYWYRQLPEEGLKFMVYLQKENIIDESGMPKERFSAEFPKEGPSILRIQQVVRGDSAAYFCASSPPMGYSEAFFGQGTRLTVV.